Following are 12 T cell receptor beta chains from one sample sequenced in a study of shared clonotypes between healthy human individuals. The data were produced by immunoSEQ multiplex PCR, yet TCRdb's version contains in-frame clones alone and is incomplete. The sample records roughly 500,000 clones, 81% being singletons. Sequenced sample: PBMCs. These receptors came from a woman between 40 and 50 years old in good health. Some clones in this sample may be carry-over from other donors' samples.

CDR3 loop: CASIQENNQPQHF. The CDR3 coding sequence is TGTGCCAGCATACAGGAGAACAATCAGCCCCAGCATTTT. This sequence joins TRBV6-6 and TRBJ1-5, with a possible D match to TRBD1 (5 bases). Trimming shortened V by 7 bases and J by 3 bases, and 10 bases separated the two germline ends. The CDR3 is 13 residues long. Germline-derived CDR1 and CDR2 are MNHNY and SVGAGI (reference sequence).

This clone has a handful of counts. The V gene is TRBV6-8, the J gene TRBJ1-1; no firm D call. Germline CDR1 MNHGY, CDR2 SAAAGT. This CDR3 has 13 amino acids. The V end was cut by 9 bases, the J end by 1 base, with 12 bases between. CDR3 sequence (DNA): TGTGCCAGAGGACGTAGGCGGAACACTGAAGCTTTCTTT. Its protein is CARGRRRNTEAFF.

This clone was picked up a small number of times. This rearrangement joins TRBV28 to TRBJ1-5, with D possibly matching TRBD1 (5 bases). The germline V gene encodes CDR1 MDHEN and CDR2 SYDVKM. The CDR3 loop spans 14 amino acids. V was clipped by 3 bases and J by 7 bases, with 13 bases between them. CDR3 bases: TGTGCCAGCAGTTTGTTAAACCGGGGGCAGCCCCAGCATTTT. Translated, it gives CASSLLNRGQPQHF.

The J gene is TRBJ1-2, the V gene TRBV19, with a possible D match to TRBD1 (5 bases). This CDR3 comprises 16 residues. Germline CDR1 is LNHDA and CDR2 is SQIVND (reference sequence). Between the trimmed V and J ends, which lost 7 bases and 8 bases, there was a span of 26 bases. CDR3 sequence reads: CASTPLWGGGAEGYTF. The CDR3 DNA reads TGTGCCAGTACCCCCCTCTGGGGCGGAGGGGCTGAAGGCTACACCTTC. Based on the CDR3 plus reference TRBV19 and TRBJ1-2, the full variable domain is DGGITQSPKYLFRKEGQNVTLSCEQNLNHDAMYWYRQDPGQGLRLIYYSQIVNDFQKGDIAEGYSVSREKKESFPLTVTSAQKNPTAFYLCASTPLWGGGAEGYTFGSGTRLTVV.

CDR3 residues: CASSPRDRSGAGGANVLTF. The DNA of the CDR3 is TGTGCCAGCAGCCCAAGAGACAGGTCCGGGGCTGGCGGGGCCAACGTCCTGACTTTC. V usage is TRBV11-1 and J usage is TRBJ2-6; TRBD1 is a possible D gene (6 bases). The germline V gene encodes CDR1 SGHAT and CDR2 FQDESV (reference sequence). Trimming took off 5 bases at V and 4 bases at J, with 24 bases between the two ends. The CDR3 has 19 residues.

V gene TRBV7-6 combines with J gene TRBJ2-5, with 12 bases fitting TRBD2. V gave up 5 bases and J gave up 3 bases; unmatched junction bases: 10. CDR1 and CDR2 (germline): SGHVS, FNYEAQ. The CDR3 consists of 17 residues. Written as DNA, the CDR3 is TGTGCCAGCAGCCTCCGACTAGCGGGAGTTGTTAAAGAGACCCAGTACTTC. Amino acids: CASSLRLAGVVKETQYF.

A word on this clone: Only one base separates this from a far larger clonotype, so it likely reflects a read error. The same CDR3 also results from other DNA sequences found in this sample. V gene TRBV7-2 combines with J gene TRBJ1-2; D not resolved. Germline CDR1 and CDR2: SGHTA and FQGNSA. The CDR3 loop spans 13 amino acids. CDR3 nucleotide sequence: TGTGCCAGCAGCCCAGACAAAAACTACGGCTACACCTTC. As protein: CASSPDKNYGYTF.

This clone occurred a few times. This sequence joins TRBV5-5 and TRBJ2-7; D is ambiguous. V shed 4 bases and J shed 5 bases, with 19 bases lying between them. This CDR3 spans 15 amino acids. Germline-derived CDR1 and CDR2 are SGHKS and YYEKEE (reference sequence). The CDR3 DNA reads TGTGCCAGCAGCCATCAGGCACTGGCTCAGAACGAGCAGTACTTC. Translated: CASSHQALAQNEQYF.

Of note for this clone: A far larger clone lies a single base away; this is likely a read error. The chain has TRBV10-3 and TRBJ2-2, with 7 bases identical to TRBD2. Germline trimming cut 8 bases from V and 1 base from J; bases unmatched to any gene: 10. Looked up from germline, CDR1 is ENHRY and CDR2 is SYGVKD. The CDR3 has 16 residues. The CDR3: CAIGVSGTMNTGELFF. CDR3 bases: TGTGCCATCGGTGTCTCCGGGACTATGAACACCGGGGAGCTGTTTTTT.

This clone was counted once. This sequence may be a read error, since a much larger clone differs from it by one base. The CDR3 ends on some other residue instead of the conserved phenylalanine or tryptophan, so this is likely a read error. The chain employs TRBV27 and TRBJ2-7; 10 positions agree with TRBD2. V shed 2 bases, J shed 2 bases, and the junction held 18 bases outside the gene matches. The CDR3 spans 20 residues. Per the germline V gene, CDR1 is MNHEY and CDR2 is SMNVEV (reference sequence). CDR3 DNA: TGTGCCAGCAGTTTAGAACCCGGCTTTCCGGGGACTAGCGATACCTACGAGCAGTACTTA. Translation: CASSLEPGFPGTSDTYEQYL.

The sample holds a few counts of this clone. V gene TRBV7-9 combines with J gene TRBJ1-1; D remains ambiguous. The CDR3 has 12 amino acids. Trimming pared 3 bases from V and 8 bases from J, leaving 10 bases between. Germline lookup yields CDR1 SEHNR and CDR2 FQNEAQ (reference sequence). The CDR3 sequence: CASSFRPGEAFF. CDR3 nucleotides: TGTGCCAGCAGCTTTCGTCCGGGCGAAGCTTTCTTT.

CDR3 nucleotides: TGTGCCAGCAGTTTAGCGAAGTGGGCCCAGTACTTC. Amino acids: CASSLAKWAQYF. The gene calls are TRBV28 and TRBJ2-5; D not certain. Germline lookup yields CDR1 MDHEN and CDR2 SYDVKM. The germline V and J ends were trimmed by 2 bases and 9 bases, with 10 bases remaining between them. CDR3 length: 12 residues. Using reference TRBV28 and TRBJ2-5 for the parts outside the CDR3, the full variable domain is DVKVTQSSRYLVKRTGEKVFLECVQDMDHENMFWYRQDPGLGLRLIYFSYDVKMKEKGDIPEGYSVSREKKERFSLILESASTNQTSMYLCASSLAKWAQYFGPGTRLLVL.